This TCR beta chain was identified in a study of cytomegalovirus exposure and HLA in healthy donors. Study background: For the 300 to 400 genotyped donors, about 81% fell within the Caucasian-associated ancestry cluster. General observations from the study: Later on, analysis showed that most CMV-associated TCR beta chains appeared to be HLA-restricted. With later analysis, a missense DCLRE1C variant became linked to TCR beta V- and J-gene trimming.

With respect to this clone: Its antigen is not identified.

The PCR had 60 Vbeta and 13 Jbeta primers. Original methodology: Later, an analysis found some 80 million unique TCR beta chains, and about 9.9 million of these were shared. Assay: immunoSEQ multiplex PCR; the TCRdb copy retains only in-frame clones and omits some. V, J and clone size are taken as reported in that table, and D and trimming were inferred from the DNA itself. This sample's table reports 140,000 or so clones. Trimming removed 3 bases from V and 8 bases from J; junction bases left unmatched: 5. The CDR3 contains 13 residues. Germline V lookup: CDR1 SGHRS, CDR2 YFSETQ. The TCR originated in a male donor in good health and CMV-seronegative. Specimen: PBMCs. The chain couples TRBV5-1 to TRBJ2-1, with 7 nucleotides matching TRBD1. The DNA for the CDR3 is TGCGCCAGCAGCTGGGGGACAGAAGATGAGCAGTTCTTC. Encoded protein: CASSWGTEDEQFF.